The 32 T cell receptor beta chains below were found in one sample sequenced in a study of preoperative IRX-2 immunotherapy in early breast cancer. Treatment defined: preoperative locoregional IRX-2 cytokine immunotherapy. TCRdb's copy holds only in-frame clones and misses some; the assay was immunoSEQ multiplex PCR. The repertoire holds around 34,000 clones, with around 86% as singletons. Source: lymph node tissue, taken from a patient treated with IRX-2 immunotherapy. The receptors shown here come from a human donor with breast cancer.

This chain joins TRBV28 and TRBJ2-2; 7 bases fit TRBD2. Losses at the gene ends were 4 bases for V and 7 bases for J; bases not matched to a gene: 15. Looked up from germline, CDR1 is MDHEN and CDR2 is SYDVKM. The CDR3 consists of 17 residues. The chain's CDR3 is CASSWSTSVRRGGELFF. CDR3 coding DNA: TGTGCCAGCAGTTGGTCTACTAGCGTGAGGAGGGGCGGGGAGCTGTTTTTT.

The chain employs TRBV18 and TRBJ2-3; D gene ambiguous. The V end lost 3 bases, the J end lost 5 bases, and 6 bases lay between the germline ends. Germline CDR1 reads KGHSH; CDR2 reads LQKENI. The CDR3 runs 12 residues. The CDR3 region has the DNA TGTGCCAGCTCACCGTACTTAGATACGCAGTATTTT. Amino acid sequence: CASSPYLDTQYF.

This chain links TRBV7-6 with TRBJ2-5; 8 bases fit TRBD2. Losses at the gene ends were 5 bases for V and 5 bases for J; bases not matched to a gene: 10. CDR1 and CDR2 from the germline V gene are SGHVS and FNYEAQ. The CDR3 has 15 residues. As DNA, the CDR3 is TGTGCCAGCAGCCAAGAAAGCGGGAGCGGTGAGACCCAGTACTTC. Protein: CASSQESGSGETQYF.

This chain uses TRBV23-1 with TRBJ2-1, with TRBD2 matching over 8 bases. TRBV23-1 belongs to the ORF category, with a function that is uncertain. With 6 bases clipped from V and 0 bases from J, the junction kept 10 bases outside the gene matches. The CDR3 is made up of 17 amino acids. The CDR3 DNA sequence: TGCGCCAGCAGCCAAGAAAAGCGGGGGCTCTCCTACAATGAGCAGTTCTTC. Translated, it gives CASSQEKRGLSYNEQFF.

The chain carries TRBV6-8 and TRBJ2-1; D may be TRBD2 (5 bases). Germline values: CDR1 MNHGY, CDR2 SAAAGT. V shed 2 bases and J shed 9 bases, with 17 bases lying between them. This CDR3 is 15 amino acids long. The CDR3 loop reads CASSYPKVDYAEQFF. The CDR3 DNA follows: TGTGCCAGCAGTTACCCGAAGGTAGACTACGCTGAGCAGTTCTTC.

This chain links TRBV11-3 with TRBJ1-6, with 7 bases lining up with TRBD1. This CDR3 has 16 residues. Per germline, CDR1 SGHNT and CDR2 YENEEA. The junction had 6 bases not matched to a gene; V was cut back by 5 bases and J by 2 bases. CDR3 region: CASSLGTATYNSPLHF. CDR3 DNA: TGTGCCAGCAGCCTCGGGACAGCAACCTATAATTCACCCCTCCACTTT.

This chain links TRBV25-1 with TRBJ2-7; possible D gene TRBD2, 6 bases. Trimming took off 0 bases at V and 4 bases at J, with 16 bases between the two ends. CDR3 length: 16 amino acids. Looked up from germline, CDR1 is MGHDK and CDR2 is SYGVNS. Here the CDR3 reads CASSEYIGGFGYEQYF. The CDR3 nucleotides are TGTGCCAGCAGTGAATATATAGGAGGGTTTGGGTACGAGCAGTACTTC.

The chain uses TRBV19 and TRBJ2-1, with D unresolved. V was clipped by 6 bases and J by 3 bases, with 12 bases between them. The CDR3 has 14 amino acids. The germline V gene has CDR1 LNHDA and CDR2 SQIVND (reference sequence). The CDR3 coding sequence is TGTGCCAGTAGCCCCAGGTTTGTCTACAATGAGCAGTTCTTC. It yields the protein CASSPRFVYNEQFF.

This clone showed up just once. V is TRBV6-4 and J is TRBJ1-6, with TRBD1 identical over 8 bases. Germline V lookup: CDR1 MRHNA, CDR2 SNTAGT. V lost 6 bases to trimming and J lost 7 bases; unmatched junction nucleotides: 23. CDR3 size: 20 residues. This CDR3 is CASSPRIPGQVKRRNSPLHF. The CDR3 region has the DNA TGTGCCAGCAGCCCGAGAATACCGGGACAGGTAAAACGACGCAATTCACCCCTCCACTTT.

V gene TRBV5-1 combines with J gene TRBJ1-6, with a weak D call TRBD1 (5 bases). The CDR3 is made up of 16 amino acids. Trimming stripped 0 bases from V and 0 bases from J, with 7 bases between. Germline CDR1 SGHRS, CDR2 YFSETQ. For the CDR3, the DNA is TGCGCCAGCAGCTTGGTGCAGGGCTCCTATAATTCACCCCTCCACTTT. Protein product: CASSLVQGSYNSPLHF.

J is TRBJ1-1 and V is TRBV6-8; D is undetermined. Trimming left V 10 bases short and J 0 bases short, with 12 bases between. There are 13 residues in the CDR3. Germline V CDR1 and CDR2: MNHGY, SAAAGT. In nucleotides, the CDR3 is TGTGCCATCAGCCCTCAATTGAACACTGAAGCTTTCTTT. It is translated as CAISPQLNTEAFF.

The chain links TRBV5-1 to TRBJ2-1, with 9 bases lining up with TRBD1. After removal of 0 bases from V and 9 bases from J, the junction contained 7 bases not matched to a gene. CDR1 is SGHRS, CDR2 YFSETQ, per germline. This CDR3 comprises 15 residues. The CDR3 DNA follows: TGCGCCAGCAGCTTGGGGGACAGGGTCGCGGGTGAGCAGTTCTTC. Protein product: CASSLGDRVAGEQFF.

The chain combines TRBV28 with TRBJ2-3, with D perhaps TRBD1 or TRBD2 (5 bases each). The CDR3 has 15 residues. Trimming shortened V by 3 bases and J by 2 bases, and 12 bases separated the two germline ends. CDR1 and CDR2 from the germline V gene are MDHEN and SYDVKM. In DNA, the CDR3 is TGTGCCAGCAGTTTTTTGGGGGTTTTCACAGATACGCAGTATTTT. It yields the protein CASSFLGVFTDTQYF.

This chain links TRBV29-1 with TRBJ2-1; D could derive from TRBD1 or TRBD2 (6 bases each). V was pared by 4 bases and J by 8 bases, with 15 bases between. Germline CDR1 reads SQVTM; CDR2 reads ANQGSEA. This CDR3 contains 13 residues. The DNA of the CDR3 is TGCAGCGTTGTGCGGGACATAATAGATGAGCAGTTCTTC. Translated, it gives CSVVRDIIDEQFF.

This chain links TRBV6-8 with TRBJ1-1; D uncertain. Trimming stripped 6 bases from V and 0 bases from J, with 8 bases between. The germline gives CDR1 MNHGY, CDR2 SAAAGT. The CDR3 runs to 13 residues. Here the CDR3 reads CASRPSMNTEAFF. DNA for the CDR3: TGTGCCAGCAGGCCTTCTATGAACACTGAAGCTTTCTTT.

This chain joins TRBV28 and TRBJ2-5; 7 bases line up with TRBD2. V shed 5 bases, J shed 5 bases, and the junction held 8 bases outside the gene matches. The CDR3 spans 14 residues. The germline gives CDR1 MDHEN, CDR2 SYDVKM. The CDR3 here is CASSIGGGWETQYF. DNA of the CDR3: TGTGCCAGCAGTATAGGCGGGGGTTGGGAGACCCAGTACTTC.

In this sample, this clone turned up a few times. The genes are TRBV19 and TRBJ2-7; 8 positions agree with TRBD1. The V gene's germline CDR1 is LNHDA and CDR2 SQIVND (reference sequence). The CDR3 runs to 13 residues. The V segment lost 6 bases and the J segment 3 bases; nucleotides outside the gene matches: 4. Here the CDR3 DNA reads TGTGCCAGTAGCGCAGGGGGCGGCTACGAGCAGTACTTC. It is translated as CASSAGGGYEQYF.

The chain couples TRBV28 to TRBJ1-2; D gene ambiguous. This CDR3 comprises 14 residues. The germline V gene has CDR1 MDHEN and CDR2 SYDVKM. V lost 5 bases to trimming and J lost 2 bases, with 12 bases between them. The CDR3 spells CASSGDGGNYGYTF. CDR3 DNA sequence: TGTGCCAGCAGTGGAGACGGCGGGAACTATGGCTACACCTTC.

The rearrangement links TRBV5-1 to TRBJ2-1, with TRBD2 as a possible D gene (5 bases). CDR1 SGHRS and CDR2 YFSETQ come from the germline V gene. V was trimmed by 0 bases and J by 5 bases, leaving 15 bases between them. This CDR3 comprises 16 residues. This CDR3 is CASSLAKADSNNEQFF. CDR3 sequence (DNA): TGCGCCAGCAGCTTGGCCAAAGCGGACTCAAACAATGAGCAGTTCTTC.

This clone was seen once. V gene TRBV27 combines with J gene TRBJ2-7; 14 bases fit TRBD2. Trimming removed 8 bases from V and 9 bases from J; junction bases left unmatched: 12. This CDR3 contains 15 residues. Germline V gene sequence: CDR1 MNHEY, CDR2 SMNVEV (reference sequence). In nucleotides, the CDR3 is TGTGCCAGCGGCCCGGGACTAGCGGGAGCCAATACGCAGTACTTC. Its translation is CASGPGLAGANTQYF.

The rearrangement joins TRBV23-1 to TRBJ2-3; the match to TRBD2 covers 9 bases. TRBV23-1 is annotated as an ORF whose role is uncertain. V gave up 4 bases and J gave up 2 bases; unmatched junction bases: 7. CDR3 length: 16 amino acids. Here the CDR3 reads CASSRIAGVPTDTQYF. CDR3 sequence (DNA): TGCGCCAGCAGTCGGATAGCGGGAGTCCCCACAGATACGCAGTATTTT.

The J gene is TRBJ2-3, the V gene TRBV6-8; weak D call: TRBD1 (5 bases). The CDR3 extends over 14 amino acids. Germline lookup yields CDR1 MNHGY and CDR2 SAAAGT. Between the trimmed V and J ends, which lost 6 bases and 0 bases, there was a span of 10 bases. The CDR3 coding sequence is TGTGCCAGCAGCCCGACAGAGAGCACAGATACGCAGTATTTT. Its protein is CASSPTESTDTQYF.

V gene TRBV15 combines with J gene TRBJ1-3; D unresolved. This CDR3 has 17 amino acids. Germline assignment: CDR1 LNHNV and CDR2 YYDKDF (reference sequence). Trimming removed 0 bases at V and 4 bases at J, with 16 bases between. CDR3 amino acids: CATSRDVGLDGGNTIYF. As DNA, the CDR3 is TGTGCCACCAGCAGAGATGTCGGCCTAGATGGCGGAAACACCATATATTTT.

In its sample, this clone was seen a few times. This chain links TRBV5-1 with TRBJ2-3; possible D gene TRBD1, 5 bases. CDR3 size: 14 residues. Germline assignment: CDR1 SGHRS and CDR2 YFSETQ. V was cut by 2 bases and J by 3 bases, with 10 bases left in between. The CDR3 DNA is TGCGCCAGCAGCTTCAGGGTTTATACAGATACGCAGTATTTT. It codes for CASSFRVYTDTQYF.

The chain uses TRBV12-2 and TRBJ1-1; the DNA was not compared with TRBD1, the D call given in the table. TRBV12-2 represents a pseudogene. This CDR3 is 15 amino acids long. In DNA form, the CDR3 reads TGTGCCACCACCGGGATGAGACAGGGTTACACTGAAGCTTTCTTT. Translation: CATTGMRQGYTEAFF.

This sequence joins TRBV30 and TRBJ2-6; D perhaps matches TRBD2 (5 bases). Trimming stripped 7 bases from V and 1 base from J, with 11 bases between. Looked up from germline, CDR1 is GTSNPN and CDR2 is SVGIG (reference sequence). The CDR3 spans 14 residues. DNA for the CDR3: TGTGCCTCCCCTCGGGGTTCTGGGGCCAACGTCCTGACTTTC. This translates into CASPRGSGANVLTF.

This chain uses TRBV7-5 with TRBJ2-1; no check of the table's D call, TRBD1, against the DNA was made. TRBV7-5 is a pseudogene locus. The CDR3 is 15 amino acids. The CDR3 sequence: CASSARQGSYNEQFF. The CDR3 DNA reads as TGTGCCAGCAGCGCCCGACAGGGTTCGTACAATGAGCAGTTCTTC.

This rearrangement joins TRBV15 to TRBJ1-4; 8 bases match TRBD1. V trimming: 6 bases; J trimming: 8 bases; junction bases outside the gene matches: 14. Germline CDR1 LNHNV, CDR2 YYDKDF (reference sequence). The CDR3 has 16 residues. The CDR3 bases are TGTGCCACCAGTCAGAGAGCGGCAGGGGGCTGGGAAAAACTGTTTTTT. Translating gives CATSQRAAGGWEKLFF.

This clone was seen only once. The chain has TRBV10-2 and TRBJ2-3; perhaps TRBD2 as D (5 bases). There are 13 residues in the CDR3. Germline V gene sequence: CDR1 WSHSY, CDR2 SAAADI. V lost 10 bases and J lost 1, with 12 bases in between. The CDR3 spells CATSGGRTDTQYF. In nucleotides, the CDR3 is TGCGCCACCAGCGGAGGACGCACAGATACGCAGTATTTT.

CDR3 region: CASTPGMGQPQHF. The CDR3 DNA sequence: TGTGCCAGCACCCCAGGTATGGGTCAGCCCCAGCATTTT. V and J are TRBV7-2 and TRBJ1-5, with D uncertain. The germline gives CDR1 SGHTA, CDR2 FQGNSA. CDR3 length equals 13 residues. The germline V and J ends were trimmed by 7 bases and 6 bases, with 13 bases remaining between them.

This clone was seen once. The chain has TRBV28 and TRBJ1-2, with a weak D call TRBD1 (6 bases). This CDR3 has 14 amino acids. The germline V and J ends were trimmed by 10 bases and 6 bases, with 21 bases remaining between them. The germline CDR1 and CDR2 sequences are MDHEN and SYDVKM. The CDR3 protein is CAIQAGAWVNGYTF. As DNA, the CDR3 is TGTGCCATTCAGGCGGGGGCTTGGGTGAATGGCTACACCTTC.

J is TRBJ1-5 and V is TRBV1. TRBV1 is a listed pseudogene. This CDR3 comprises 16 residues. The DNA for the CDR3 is TGCGCCAGTAGCCGCGGCGGGACCTATAGCAATCAGCCCCAGCATTTT. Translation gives CASSRGGTYSNQPQHF.